A selection of T cell receptor beta chains follows, all from one sample in a study of blood T cell repertoires in COVID-19. Repertoires were generated with immunoSEQ multiplex PCR, while TCRdb's copy carries only in-frame clones and drops some. The sample carries about 260,000 clones, about nine tenths recorded once. Material for sequencing was PBMCs or T cells enriched from blood (not recorded which). The receptors were sampled from a woman aged 25 to 39 with acute COVID-19. CDR3s include the opening cysteine and the closing phenylalanine or tryptophan. The order of the fields is D gene, V gene, J gene, clone size, CDR3 DNA, CDR3 protein. D genes are given only for firm matches. Size is stated for part of the rows, as once, few or many counts, or as a class when the clone is expanded.

TRBD1,TRBV3-1/TRBV3-2,TRBJ2-2,-,TGTGCCAGCAGCCAAAGGGACAGATACACCGGGGAGCTGTTTTTT,CASSQRDRYTGELFF
-,TRBV28,TRBJ2-7,-,TGTGCCAGCAGTCTCCCCTCTGACATCACTAGCTCCTACGAGCAGTACTTC,CASSLPSDITSSYEQYF
-,TRBV30,TRBJ2-2,-,TGTGCCTGGAGTCGACTCAATTCACCCGGGGAGCTGTTTTTT,CAWSRLNSPGELFF
-,TRBV23-1,TRBJ2-1,-,TGCGCCAGCAGTCTCCTAAAGGACAAGGGTGCTCCTTGGAGCTCCTACAATGAGCAGTTCTTC,CASSLLKDKGAPWSSYNEQFF
TRBD1,TRBV28,TRBJ1-3,once,TGTGCCAGCGAGGGGACAGCGGACGAACACCTCTCTGGAAACACCATATATTTT,CASEGTADEHLSGNTIYF
-,TRBV4-1,TRBJ2-1,-,TGCGCCAGCAGCGCCGTGGTGAGCGGTTACAATGAGCAGTTCTTC,CASSAVVSGYNEQFF
TRBD2,TRBV7-2,TRBJ2-1,once,TGTGCCAGCAGCTTTTCTAGCGGAAACAATGAGCAGTTCTTC,CASSFSSGNNEQFF
-,TRBV7-9,TRBJ2-2,-,TGTGCCAGCAGAGACTTCCGAACCGGGGAGCTGTTTTTT,CASRDFRTGELFF
TRBD1,TRBV28,TRBJ1-4,-,TGTGCCAGCAGCCCCGGACAGGTTATGGATGAAAAACTGTTTTTT,CASSPGQVMDEKLFF
-,TRBV5-1,TRBJ2-1,-,TGCGCCAGCAGCTTGGATGCGGGGTCGAATGAGCAGTTCTTC,CASSLDAGSNEQFF
-,TRBV28,TRBJ2-7,-,TGTGCCAGCAGTCCCGCTCGGGCGGAAGGACTCTACGAGCAGTACTTC,CASSPARAEGLYEQYF
-,TRBV2,TRBJ1-5,-,TGTGCCAGCAGTGAATGGGGGGAAACTAATACGAATCAGCCCCAGCATTTT,CASSEWGETNTNQPQHF
TRBD1,TRBV2,TRBJ2-5,-,TGTGCCAGCAGGACAGGGGGGAGAGAGACCCAGTACTTC,CASRTGGRETQYF
TRBD1,TRBV9,TRBJ2-7,-,TGTGCCAGCAGCGTCGGATCAGGGGGCTGGTACGAGCAGTACTTC,CASSVGSGGWYEQYF
TRBD1,TRBV29-1,TRBJ2-7,-,TGCAGCGTTGCGACAGGGTTTTACGAGCAGTACTTC,CSVATGFYEQYF
TRBD1,TRBV6-5,TRBJ1-6,-,TGTGCCAGCAGAGGGACAGTAAATTCACCCCTCCACTTT,CASRGTVNSPLHF
TRBD1,TRBV6-2/TRBV6-3,TRBJ2-1,-,TGTGCCAGCAGTTCCCCGGGACAGGGAGGCGGGAGTGGTCGGGAGCAGTTCTTC,CASSSPGQGGGSGREQFF
TRBD2,TRBV7-9,TRBJ2-2,-,TGTGCCAGCAGCTTACCTACTGGCGGGGGGAACACCGGGGAGCTGTTTTTT,CASSLPTGGGNTGELFF
-,TRBV12-3/TRBV12-4,TRBJ2-1,-,TGTGCCAGCAGTTTCCAGGGGACCAAAAATCAGTTCTTC,CASSFQGTKNQFF
TRBD1,TRBV28,TRBJ1-4,-,TGTGCCAGCAGTTTCCGGGACAGGGGGGGGGAAAAACTGTTTTTT,CASSFRDRGGEKLFF
TRBD1,TRBV27,TRBJ2-7,once,TGTGCCAGCATGGTGCGACAGGGCACTCTCTACGAGCAGTACTTC,CASMVRQGTLYEQYF
TRBD1,TRBV6-4,TRBJ1-6,-,TGTGCCAGCAGTTCGGACAGGGACTCACCCCTCCACTTT,CASSSDRDSPLHF
-,TRBV4-1,TRBJ2-7,-,TGCGCCAGCAGCCAAGGGCCAGGGTCCTACGAGCAGTACTTC,CASSQGPGSYEQYF
-,TRBV7-9,TRBJ1-1,-,TGTGCCAGCAGCTCGACAGAGAACACTGAAGCTTTCTTT,CASSSTENTEAFF
TRBD1,TRBV28,TRBJ1-1,-,TGTGCCAGCAGTTTTGGGACAGCCGAAGCTTTCTTT,CASSFGTAEAFF
-,TRBV19,TRBJ2-5,-,TGTGCCAGTAGGGGCGCCGCAGAGACCCAGTACTTC,CASRGAAETQYF
-,TRBV9,TRBJ2-1,few,TGTGCCAGCAGCGCACAGGGCCGCTCCTACAATGAGCAGTTCTTC,CASSAQGRSYNEQFF
-,TRBV21-1,TRBJ1-2,-,TGTGCCAGCAGCAACAGGGGCGGCTATGGCTACACCTTC,CASSNRGGYGYTF
-,TRBV6-1,TRBJ2-4,-,TGTGCCAGCAGTGAAATAAGTAAAGTACTAGCCAAAAACATTCAGTACTTC,CASSEISKVLAKNIQYF
-,TRBV3-1/TRBV3-2,TRBJ2-7,-,TGTGCCAGCAGCCGTCGAGCGTTGAGCTCCTACGAGCAGTACTTC,CASSRRALSSYEQYF
TRBD1,TRBV9,TRBJ2-3,-,TGTGCCAGCAGCGTAGGGACAGGTGACACAGATACGCAGTATTTT,CASSVGTGDTDTQYF
-,TRBV3-1/TRBV3-2,TRBJ2-7,-,TGTGCCAGCAGCCAGGGCCTCCCGCAGGGGAGCAACGAGCAGTACTTC,CASSQGLPQGSNEQYF
-,TRBV28,TRBJ2-6,-,TGTGCCAGCCATGCTCAGGGGTCTCACAGGGCTGGGGCCAACGTCCTGACTTTC,CASHAQGSHRAGANVLTF
-,TRBV15,TRBJ1-2,few,TGTGCCACCAGCAGAGTGGGGGGGGACTATGGCTACACCTTC,CATSRVGGDYGYTF
TRBD1,TRBV5-1,TRBJ2-3,-,TGCGCCACCCAAATTATCCGGGACAGGGGGCAGGGATTTTCAGATACGCAGTATTTT,CATQIIRDRGQGFSDTQYF
TRBD2,TRBV4-1,TRBJ2-7,-,TGCGCCAGCAGCCACACAGGTGGGGGGGCCTACGAGCAGTACTTC,CASSHTGGGAYEQYF
-,TRBV18,TRBJ2-1,-,TGTGCCAGCTCACGACCCCTCTCTTACAATGAGCAGTTCTTC,CASSRPLSYNEQFF
-,TRBV5-4,TRBJ1-1,-,TGTGCCAGCAGCCCGGACACGGACACTGAAGCTTTCTTT,CASSPDTDTEAFF
-,TRBV29-1,TRBJ2-7,-,TGCAGCGTTGTTCTAAGCAACGAGCAGTACTTC,CSVVLSNEQYF
-,TRBV24-1,TRBJ2-1,-,TGTGCCACCATGGGCTCCCAAACTTCCTACAATGAGCAGTTCTTC,CATMGSQTSYNEQFF
TRBD2,TRBV28,TRBJ2-7,-,TGTGCCAGCAGGTCCCCTAGCGGGAGTGGGACCTACGAGCAGTACTTC,CASRSPSGSGTYEQYF
TRBD2,TRBV15,TRBJ2-3,-,TGTGCCACCAGCAGAACCAGCGGGAGGGTCACAGATACGCAGTATTTT,CATSRTSGRVTDTQYF
TRBD1,TRBV28,TRBJ2-3,-,TGTGCCAGCAGTACCCCGGGACAGGGTGGGACAGATACGCAGTATTTT,CASSTPGQGGTDTQYF
-,TRBV12-5,TRBJ1-1,-,TGTGCTAGTGGTTTGGCACAGGGTGAAGCTTTCTTT,CASGLAQGEAFF
-,TRBV27,TRBJ2-7,-,TGTGCCAGCCGGGACTCAGGCTCCTACGAGCAGTACTTC,CASRDSGSYEQYF
TRBD2,TRBV28,TRBJ2-1,-,TGTGCCAGCAGTTCGCCTAGCGGGAACTCCTACAATGAGCAGTTCTTC,CASSSPSGNSYNEQFF
-,TRBV3-1/TRBV3-2,TRBJ2-7,-,TGTGCCAGCAGCCAAGATTACCTGGCAGGATACGAGCAGTACTTC,CASSQDYLAGYEQYF
TRBD1,TRBV5-1,TRBJ2-1,-,TGCGCCAGCAGCTTCTCCGGGACAGGGACTTTCAATGAGCAGTTCTTC,CASSFSGTGTFNEQFF
TRBD1,TRBV5-1,TRBJ1-2,-,TGCGCCAGCAGCAACCTAGGACAGGAATACCCCTTTAGCTATGGCTACACCTTC,CASSNLGQEYPFSYGYTF